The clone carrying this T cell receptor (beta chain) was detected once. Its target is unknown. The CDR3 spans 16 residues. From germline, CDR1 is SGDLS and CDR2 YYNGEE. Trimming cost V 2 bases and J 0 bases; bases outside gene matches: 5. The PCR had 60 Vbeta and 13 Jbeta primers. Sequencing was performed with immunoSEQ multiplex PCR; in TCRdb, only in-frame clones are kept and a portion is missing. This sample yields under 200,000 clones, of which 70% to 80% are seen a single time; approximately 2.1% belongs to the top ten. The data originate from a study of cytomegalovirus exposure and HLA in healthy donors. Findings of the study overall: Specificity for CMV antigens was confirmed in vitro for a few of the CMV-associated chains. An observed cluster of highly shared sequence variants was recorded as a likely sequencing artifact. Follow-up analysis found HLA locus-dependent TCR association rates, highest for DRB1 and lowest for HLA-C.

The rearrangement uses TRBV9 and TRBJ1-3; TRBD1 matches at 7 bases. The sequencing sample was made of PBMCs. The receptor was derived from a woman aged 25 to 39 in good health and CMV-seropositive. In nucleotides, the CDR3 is TGTGCCAGCAGCGTGGCGGGACAGTCCTCTGGAAACACCATATATTTT. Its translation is CASSVAGQSSGNTIYF.